What follows are 17 T cell receptor beta chains derived from one specimen sequenced in a study of cytomegalovirus exposure and HLA in healthy donors. The PCR had 60 Vbeta and 13 Jbeta primers. TCRdb keeps only in-frame clones here, not all; method: immunoSEQ multiplex PCR. This sample has around 52,000 clones; about 86% occur once, and the top ten carry over 1.5%. Sequencing used PBMCs. These receptors all come from a man aged 40-50 years in good health and CMV-seronegative.

V is TRBV7-8 and J is TRBJ2-7; TRBD2 might be the D (6 bases). The CDR3 runs 20 residues. Germline CDR1 is SGHVS and CDR2 is FQNEAQ. V lost 1 base to trimming and J lost 4 bases, with 29 bases between them. The CDR3 loop reads CASSLGGFGLRAVYRYEQYV. The CDR3 bases are TGTGCCAGCAGCTTAGGGGGGTTCGGACTACGAGCCGTTTATCGTTACGAGCAGTACGTC.

J is TRBJ2-1 and V is TRBV27; D perhaps matches TRBD1 (6 bases). This CDR3 spans 16 amino acids. Trimming left V 1 base short and J 1 base short, with 11 bases between. Germline CDR1 reads MNHEY; CDR2 reads SMNVEV (reference sequence). The CDR3 DNA follows: TGTGCCAGCAGTTTATACGGGACAACATCCTACAATGAGCAGTTCTTC. It is translated as CASSLYGTTSYNEQFF.

The chain uses TRBV5-8 and TRBJ1-5; no definite D call. Trimming shortened V by 0 bases and J by 4 bases, and 5 bases separated the two germline ends. This CDR3 has 13 amino acids. The germline V gene has CDR1 SGHTS and CDR2 YDEGEE. This CDR3 reads CASSLGQNQPQHF. The CDR3 bases are TGTGCCAGCAGCTTGGGGCAAAATCAGCCCCAGCATTTT.

This clone appeared a single time. The chain has TRBV9 and TRBJ1-1; D ambiguous. The CDR3 runs 12 residues. V was pared by 3 bases and J by 7 bases, with 10 bases between. From germline, CDR1 is SGDLS and CDR2 YYNGEE. CDR3 in amino acids: CASSDEANEAFF. CDR3 nucleotides: TGTGCCAGCAGCGACGAAGCCAATGAAGCTTTCTTT.

The CDR3 nucleotides are TGTGCCAGCAGCGATTTGGGGACAGGGGGCTACGAGCAGTACTTC. Protein: CASSDLGTGGYEQYF. This chain uses TRBV7-9 with TRBJ2-7, with 11 bases lining up with TRBD1. CDR1 SEHNR and CDR2 FQNEAQ come from the germline V gene (reference sequence). This CDR3 spans 15 amino acids. Trimming removed 5 bases from V and 3 bases from J; junction bases left unmatched: 6. Looking up the rest from reference TRBV7-9 and TRBJ2-7 gives the full variable domain: DTGVSQNPRHKITKRGQNVTFRCDPISEHNRLYWYRQTLGQGPEFLTYFQNEAQLEKSRLLSDRFSAERPKGSFSTLEIQRTEQGDSAMYLCASSDLGTGGYEQYFGPGTRLTVT.

This chain uses TRBV5-1 with TRBJ2-3; 14 bases align to TRBD2. The CDR3 runs 17 residues. V lost 3 bases and J lost 0; bases outside the gene matches: 3. In germline, CDR1 is SGHRS, CDR2 YFSETQ. The CDR3 here is CASSSGLAGGSTDTQYF. DNA for the CDR3: TGCGCCAGCAGCTCCGGACTAGCGGGGGGTAGCACAGATACGCAGTATTTT.

The chain combines TRBV29-1 with TRBJ2-7; the D gene is possibly TRBD1 (5 bases). Germline V gene data show CDR1 as SQVTM and CDR2 as ANQGSEA. Trimming stripped 0 bases from V and 0 bases from J, with 6 bases between. This CDR3 has 13 amino acids. This CDR3 is CSVEDRVSYEQYF. As DNA, the CDR3 is TGCAGCGTTGAAGACAGGGTCTCCTACGAGCAGTACTTC.

V gene TRBV10-3 combines with J gene TRBJ2-2; 8 bases align to TRBD1. Trimming cost V 8 bases and J 0 bases; bases outside gene matches: 2. The germline V gene encodes CDR1 ENHRY and CDR2 SYGVKD. The CDR3 is made up of 14 amino acids. CDR3 region: CAIPGQANTGELFF. DNA of the CDR3: TGTGCCATCCCGGGACAGGCGAACACCGGGGAGCTGTTTTTT.

This chain links TRBV2 with TRBJ1-2, with 9 bases fitting TRBD1. Trimming at V came to 5 bases and at J to 3 bases, leaving 7 bases not matched to a gene. CDR3 length: 15 amino acids. CDR1 is SNHLY and CDR2 is FYNNEI in the germline V gene. The CDR3: CASSPQGAAYYGYTF. As DNA, the CDR3 is TGTGCCAGCAGTCCACAGGGGGCTGCGTACTATGGCTACACCTTC.

This clone was observed a few times. V gene TRBV4-1 combines with J gene TRBJ1-2; D might be TRBD1 (5 bases). Germline V gene data show CDR1 as MGHRA and CDR2 as YSYEKL. The CDR3 is 14 residues long. The V end lost 5 bases, the J end lost 0 bases, and 10 bases lay between the germline ends. In DNA form, the CDR3 reads TGCGCCAGCAGCGCGGGACGGCCTAACTATGGCTACACCTTC. Protein product: CASSAGRPNYGYTF.

The chain recombines TRBV27 with TRBJ2-2; 7 nucleotides match TRBD2. Germline values: CDR1 MNHEY, CDR2 SMNVEV (reference sequence). V shed 4 bases, J shed 2 bases, and the junction held 4 bases outside the gene matches. This CDR3 contains 15 residues. The CDR3 protein is CASSSSGANTGELFF. CDR3 DNA: TGTGCCAGCAGTTCCAGCGGGGCAAACACCGGGGAGCTGTTTTTT.

V gene TRBV10-3 combines with J gene TRBJ2-1; the match to TRBD2 covers 10 bases. The V segment lost 0 bases and the J segment 6 bases; nucleotides outside the gene matches: 8. The CDR3 is 17 residues long. Germline V gene lookup returns CDR1 ENHRY and CDR2 SYGVKD. The CDR3 spells CAISESSGAGGVNEQFF. The CDR3 DNA follows: TGTGCCATCAGTGAGTCTTCCGGAGCGGGGGGGGTCAATGAGCAGTTCTTC.

The chain recombines TRBV6-4 with TRBJ2-3; TRBD2 matches 11 bases. V lost 4 bases and J lost 3; bases outside the gene matches: 6. This CDR3 has 16 residues. From germline, CDR1 is MRHNA and CDR2 SNTAGT. CDR3 nucleotide sequence: TGTGCCAGCAGTGCCCTAGCGGGGGGCCAGACAGATACGCAGTATTTT. Encoded protein: CASSALAGGQTDTQYF.

The chain has TRBV6-5 and TRBJ2-7; TRBD1 agrees at 8 bases. Germline CDR1 is MNHEY and CDR2 is SVGAGI. This CDR3 contains 15 residues. V shed 7 bases and J 0 bases; nucleotides not matched to a gene: 8. CDR3 nucleotides: TGTGCCAGCAATGCCGGGACAGGAGTCTCCTACGAGCAGTACTTC. Translated: CASNAGTGVSYEQYF.

The J gene is TRBJ2-1, the V gene TRBV4-3; D is unresolved. This CDR3 spans 16 amino acids. Germline CDR1 and CDR2: LGHNA and YSLEER. V lost 0 bases and J lost 6, with 15 bases in between. CDR3 coding DNA: TGCGCCAGCAGCCAAGATACCAGTATCCGAATCAATGAGCAGTTCTTC. It translates to CASSQDTSIRINEQFF.

V usage is TRBV30 and J usage is TRBJ1-1; no clear D gene. V lost 3 bases to trimming and J lost 3 bases, with 8 bases between them. CDR1 and CDR2 (germline): GTSNPN, SVGIG (reference sequence). This CDR3 region has 12 residues. The CDR3: CAWRHGYTEAFF. DNA of the CDR3: TGTGCCTGGAGGCACGGGTACACTGAAGCTTTCTTT.

The chain links TRBV18 to TRBJ2-6; TRBD1 matches 7 bases. CDR1 is KGHSH, CDR2 LQKENI, per germline. The CDR3 runs 19 residues. V lost 1 base to trimming and J lost 0 bases; unmatched junction nucleotides: 9. The CDR3 DNA reads TGTGCCAGCTCACCACGAGAGACAGGGTTTATCTCTGGGGCCAACGTCCTGACTTTC. It encodes CASSPRETGFISGANVLTF.